The T cell receptor beta chain described here comes from a study of cytomegalovirus exposure and HLA in healthy donors. Study-level results: The majority of TCR sequences were rare, yet some public TCRs appeared in many donors.

This clone has only one observation. Antigen unknown. Sequenced by immunoSEQ multiplex PCR; TCRdb stores in-frame clones only, minus some. The table lists fewer than 100,000 clones, roughly 95% of them singletons. J gave up 5 bases and V 2 bases, and 8 bases lay outside the gene matches. Per the germline V gene, CDR1 is SGHTA and CDR2 is FQGNSA. The CDR3 loop spans 15 amino acids. The V gene is TRBV7-2, the J gene TRBJ2-7, with TRBD1 identical over 8 bases. This clonotype was obtained from a woman aged 18-29 years in good health and CMV-seropositive. The sequenced sample was PBMCs. CDR3 bases: TGTGCCAGCAGCTTAAGGACAGGGACGCCCCACGAGCAGTACTTC. Translated: CASSLRTGTPHEQYF.